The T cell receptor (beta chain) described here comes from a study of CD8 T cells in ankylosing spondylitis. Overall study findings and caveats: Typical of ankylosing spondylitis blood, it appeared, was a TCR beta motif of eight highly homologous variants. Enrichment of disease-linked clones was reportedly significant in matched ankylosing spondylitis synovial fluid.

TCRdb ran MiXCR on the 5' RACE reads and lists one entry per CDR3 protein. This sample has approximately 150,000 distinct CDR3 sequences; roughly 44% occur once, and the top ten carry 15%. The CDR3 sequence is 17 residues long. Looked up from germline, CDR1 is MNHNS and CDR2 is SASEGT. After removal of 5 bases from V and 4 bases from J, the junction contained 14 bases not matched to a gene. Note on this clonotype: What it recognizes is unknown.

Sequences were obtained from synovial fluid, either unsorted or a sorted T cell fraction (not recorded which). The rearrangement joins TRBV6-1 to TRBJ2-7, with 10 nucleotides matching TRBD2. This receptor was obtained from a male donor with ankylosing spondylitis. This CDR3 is CASSSGREFNPTYEQYF. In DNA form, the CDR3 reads TGTGCCAGCAGTAGCGGGAGGGAATTCAATCCCACTTACGAGCAGTACTTC.